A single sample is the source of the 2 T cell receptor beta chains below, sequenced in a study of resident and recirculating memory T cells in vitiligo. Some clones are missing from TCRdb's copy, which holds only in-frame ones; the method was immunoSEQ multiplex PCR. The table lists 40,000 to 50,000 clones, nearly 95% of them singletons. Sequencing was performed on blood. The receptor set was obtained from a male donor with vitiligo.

The CDR3 protein is CASSYSTRVGANVLTF. The CDR3 DNA is TGTGCCAGCAGTTACTCCACCAGGGTCGGGGCCAACGTCCTGACTTTC. The V call is TRBV6-5, the J call TRBJ2-6; TRBD1 might be the D (5 bases). CDR3 length: 16 residues. V shed 0 bases and J shed 4 bases, with 10 bases lying between them. CDR1 is MNHEY, CDR2 SVGAGI, per germline.

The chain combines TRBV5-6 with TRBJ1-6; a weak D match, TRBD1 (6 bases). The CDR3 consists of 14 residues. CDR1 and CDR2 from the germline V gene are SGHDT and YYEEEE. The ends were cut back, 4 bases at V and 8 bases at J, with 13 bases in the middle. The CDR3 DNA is TGTGCCAGCAGCCCGGGACAATCCCATTCACCCCTCCACTTT. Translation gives CASSPGQSHSPLHF.